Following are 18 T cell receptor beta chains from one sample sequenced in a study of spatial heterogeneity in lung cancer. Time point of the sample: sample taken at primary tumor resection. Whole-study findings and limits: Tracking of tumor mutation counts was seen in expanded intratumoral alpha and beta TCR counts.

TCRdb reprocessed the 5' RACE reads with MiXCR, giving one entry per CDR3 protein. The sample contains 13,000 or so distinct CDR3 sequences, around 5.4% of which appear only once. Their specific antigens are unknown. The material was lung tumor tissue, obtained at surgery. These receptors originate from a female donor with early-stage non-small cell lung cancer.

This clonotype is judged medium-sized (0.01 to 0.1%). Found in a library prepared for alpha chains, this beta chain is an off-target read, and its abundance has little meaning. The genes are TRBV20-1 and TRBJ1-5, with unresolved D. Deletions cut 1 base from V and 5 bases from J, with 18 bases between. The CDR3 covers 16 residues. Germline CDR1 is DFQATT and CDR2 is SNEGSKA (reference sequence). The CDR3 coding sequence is TGCAGTGCTAGAGCCCCAAAGGGCGGTAGAGATCAGCCCCAGCATTTT. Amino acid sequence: CSARAPKGGRDQPQHF.

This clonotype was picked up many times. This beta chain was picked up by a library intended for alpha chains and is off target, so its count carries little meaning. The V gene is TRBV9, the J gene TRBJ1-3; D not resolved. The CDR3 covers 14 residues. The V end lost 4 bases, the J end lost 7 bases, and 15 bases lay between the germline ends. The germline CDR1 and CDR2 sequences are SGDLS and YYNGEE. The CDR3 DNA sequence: TGTGCCAGCAGCCCAGACACAGAAGGGAACACCATATATTTT. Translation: CASSPDTEGNTIYF.

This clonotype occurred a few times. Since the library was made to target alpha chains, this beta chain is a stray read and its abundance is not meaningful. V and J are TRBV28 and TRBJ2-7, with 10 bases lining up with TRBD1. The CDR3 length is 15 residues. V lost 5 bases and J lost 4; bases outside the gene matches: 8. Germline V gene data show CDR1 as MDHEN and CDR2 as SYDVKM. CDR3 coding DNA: TGTGCCAGCAGTCTGACAGGGGGCGGCAAGTACGAGCAGTACTTC. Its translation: CASSLTGGGKYEQYF.

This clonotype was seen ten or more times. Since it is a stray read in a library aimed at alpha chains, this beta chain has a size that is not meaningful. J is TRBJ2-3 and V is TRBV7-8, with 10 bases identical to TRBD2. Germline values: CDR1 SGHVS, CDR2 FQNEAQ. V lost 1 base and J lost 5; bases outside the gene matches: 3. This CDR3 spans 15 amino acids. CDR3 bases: TGTGCCAGCAGCTTAGGAGCGGGGGGGCGAGATACGCAGTATTTT. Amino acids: CASSLGAGGRDTQYF.

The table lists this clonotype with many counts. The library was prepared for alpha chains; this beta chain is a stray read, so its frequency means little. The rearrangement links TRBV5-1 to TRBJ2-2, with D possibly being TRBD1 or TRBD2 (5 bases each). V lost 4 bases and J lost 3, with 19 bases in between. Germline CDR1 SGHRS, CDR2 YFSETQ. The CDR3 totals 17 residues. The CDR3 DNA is TGCGCCAGCAGCCCTCTTGGGACGGCCACTGACACCGGGGAGCTGTTTTTT. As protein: CASSPLGTATDTGELFF.

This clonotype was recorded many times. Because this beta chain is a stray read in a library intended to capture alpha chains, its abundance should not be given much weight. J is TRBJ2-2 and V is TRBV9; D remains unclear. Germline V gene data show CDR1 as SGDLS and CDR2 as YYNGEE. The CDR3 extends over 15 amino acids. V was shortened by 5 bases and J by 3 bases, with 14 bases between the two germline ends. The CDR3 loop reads CASRGGTGYTGELFF. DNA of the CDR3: TGTGCCAGCAGGGGCGGTACGGGCTACACCGGGGAGCTGTTTTTT.

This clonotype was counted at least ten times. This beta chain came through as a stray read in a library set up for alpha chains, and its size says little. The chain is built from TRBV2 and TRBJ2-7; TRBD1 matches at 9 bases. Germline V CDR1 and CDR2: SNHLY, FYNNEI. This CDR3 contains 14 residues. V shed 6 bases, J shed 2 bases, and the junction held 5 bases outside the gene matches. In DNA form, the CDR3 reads TGTGCCAGCAGAGACAGGGGGAGCGCCTACGAGCAGTACTTC. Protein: CASRDRGSAYEQYF.

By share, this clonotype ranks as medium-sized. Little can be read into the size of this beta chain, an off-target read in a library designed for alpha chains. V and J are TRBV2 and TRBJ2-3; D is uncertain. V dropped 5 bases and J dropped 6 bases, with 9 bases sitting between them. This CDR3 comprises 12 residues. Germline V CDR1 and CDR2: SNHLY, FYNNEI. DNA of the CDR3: TGTGCCAGCAGTTACGGCCTGGATACGCAGTATTTT. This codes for CASSYGLDTQYF.

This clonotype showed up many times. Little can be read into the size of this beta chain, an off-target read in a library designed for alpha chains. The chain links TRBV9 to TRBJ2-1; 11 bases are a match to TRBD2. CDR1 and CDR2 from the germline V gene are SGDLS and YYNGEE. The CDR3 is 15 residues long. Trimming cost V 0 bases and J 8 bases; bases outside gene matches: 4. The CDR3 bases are TGTGCCAGCAGCGTAGGACTAGCGGGGACCCATGAGCAGTTCTTC. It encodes CASSVGLAGTHEQFF.

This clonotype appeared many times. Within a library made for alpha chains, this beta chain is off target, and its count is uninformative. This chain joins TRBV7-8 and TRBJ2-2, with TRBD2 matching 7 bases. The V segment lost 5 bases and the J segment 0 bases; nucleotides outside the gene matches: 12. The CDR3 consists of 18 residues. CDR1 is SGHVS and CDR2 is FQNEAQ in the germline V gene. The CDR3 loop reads CASSPNPRLASNTGELFF. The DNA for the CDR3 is TGTGCCAGCAGCCCCAACCCGAGACTAGCCTCGAACACCGGGGAGCTGTTTTTT.

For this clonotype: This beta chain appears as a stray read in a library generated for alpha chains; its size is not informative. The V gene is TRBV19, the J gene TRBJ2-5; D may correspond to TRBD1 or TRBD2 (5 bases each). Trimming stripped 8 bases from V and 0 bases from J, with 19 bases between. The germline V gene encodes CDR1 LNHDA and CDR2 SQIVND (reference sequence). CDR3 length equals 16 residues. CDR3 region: CASRRGAAGNQETQYF. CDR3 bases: TGTGCCAGTCGGAGAGGGGCCGCGGGCAACCAAGAGACCCAGTACTTC.

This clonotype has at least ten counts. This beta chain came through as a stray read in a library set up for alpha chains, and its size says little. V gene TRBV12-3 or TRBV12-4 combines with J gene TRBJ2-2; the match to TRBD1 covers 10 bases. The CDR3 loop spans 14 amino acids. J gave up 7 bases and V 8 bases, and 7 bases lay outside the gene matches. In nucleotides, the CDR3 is TGTGCCAGCCAGGGACAGGGGTTTGGCGGGGAGCTGTTTTTT. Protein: CASQGQGFGGELFF.

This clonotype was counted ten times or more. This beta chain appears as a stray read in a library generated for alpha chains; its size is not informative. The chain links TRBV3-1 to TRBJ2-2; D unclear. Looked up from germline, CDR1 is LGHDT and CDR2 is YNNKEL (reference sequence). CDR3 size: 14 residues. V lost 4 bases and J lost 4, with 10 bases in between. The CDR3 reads CASSPVPGTGELFF. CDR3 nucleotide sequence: TGTGCCAGCAGCCCTGTCCCGGGCACCGGGGAGCTGTTTTTT.

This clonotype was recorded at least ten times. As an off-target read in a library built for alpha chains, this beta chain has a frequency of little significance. Written as DNA, the CDR3 is TGTGCCAGCAGCTTAGACGGGGGGCGCACAGATACGCAGTATTTT. Amino acid sequence: CASSLDGGRTDTQYF. The chain links TRBV11-2 to TRBJ2-3, with D perhaps TRBD2 (7 bases). V shed 0 bases and J shed 1 base, with 8 bases lying between them. This CDR3 has 15 amino acids. Germline values: CDR1 SGHAT, CDR2 FQNNGV.

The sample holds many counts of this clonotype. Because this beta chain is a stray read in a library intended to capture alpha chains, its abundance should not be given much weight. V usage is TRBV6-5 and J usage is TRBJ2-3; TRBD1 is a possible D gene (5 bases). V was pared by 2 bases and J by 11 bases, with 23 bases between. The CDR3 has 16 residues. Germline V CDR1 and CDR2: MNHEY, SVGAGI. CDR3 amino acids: CASSYPFSRGRYVQYF. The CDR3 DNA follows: TGTGCCAGCAGTTACCCCTTCAGTAGGGGTCGGTATGTGCAGTATTTT.

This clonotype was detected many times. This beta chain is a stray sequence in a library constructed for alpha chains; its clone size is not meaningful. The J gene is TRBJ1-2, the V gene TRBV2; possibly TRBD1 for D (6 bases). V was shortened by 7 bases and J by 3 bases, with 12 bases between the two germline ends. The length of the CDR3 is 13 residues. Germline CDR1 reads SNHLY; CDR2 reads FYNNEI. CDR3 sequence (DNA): TGTGCCAGCACCGAAAGGGGGTACTATGGCTACACCTTC. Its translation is CASTERGYYGYTF.

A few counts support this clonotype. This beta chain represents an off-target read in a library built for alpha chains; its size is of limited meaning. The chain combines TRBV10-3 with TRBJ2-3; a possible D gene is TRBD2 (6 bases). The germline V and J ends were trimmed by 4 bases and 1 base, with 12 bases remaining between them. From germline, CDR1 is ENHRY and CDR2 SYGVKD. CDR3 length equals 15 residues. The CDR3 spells CAISGRASGTDTQYF. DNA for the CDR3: TGTGCCATCAGTGGGCGGGCTAGCGGCACAGATACGCAGTATTTT.

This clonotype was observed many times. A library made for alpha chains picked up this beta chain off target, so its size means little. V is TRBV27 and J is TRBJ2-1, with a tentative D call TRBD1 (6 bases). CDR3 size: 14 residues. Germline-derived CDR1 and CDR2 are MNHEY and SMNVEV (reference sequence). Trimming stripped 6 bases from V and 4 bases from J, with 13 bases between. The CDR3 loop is CASSNRARYNEQFF. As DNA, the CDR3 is TGTGCCAGCAGCAACAGGGCTCGATACAATGAGCAGTTCTTC.